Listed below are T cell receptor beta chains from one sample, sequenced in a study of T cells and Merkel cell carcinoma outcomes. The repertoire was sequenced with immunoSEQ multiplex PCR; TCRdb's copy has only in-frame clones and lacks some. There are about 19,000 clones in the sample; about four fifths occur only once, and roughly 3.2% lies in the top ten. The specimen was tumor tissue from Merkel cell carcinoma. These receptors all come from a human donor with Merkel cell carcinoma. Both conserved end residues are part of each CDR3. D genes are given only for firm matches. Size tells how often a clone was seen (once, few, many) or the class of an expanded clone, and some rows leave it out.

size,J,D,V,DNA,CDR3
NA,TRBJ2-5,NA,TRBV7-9,TGTGCCAGCGATTGGAAAGAGACCCAGTACTTC,CASDWKETQYF
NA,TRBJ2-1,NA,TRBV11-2,TGTGCCAGCAGCTCGATGGGACTCCATTCCTACAATGAGCAGTTCTTC,CASSSMGLHSYNEQFF
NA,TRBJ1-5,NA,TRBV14,TGTGCCAGCAGCCAAGTAGGCGGTCAGCCCCAGCATTTT,CASSQVGGQPQHF
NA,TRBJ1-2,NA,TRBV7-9,TGTGCCAGCAGCGGTCAAGGGCGAGGCTACACCTTC,CASSGQGRGYTF
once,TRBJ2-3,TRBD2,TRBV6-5,TGTGCCAGTGCTCGACTAGCGGCCACAGATACGCAGTATTTT,CASARLAATDTQYF
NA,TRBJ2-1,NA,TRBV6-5,TGTGCCAGCAGTTACTCGCTAGTCAGGACAGAGCAGTTCTTC,CASSYSLVRTEQFF
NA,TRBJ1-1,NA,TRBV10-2,TGCGCCAGCAGGGACACTGAAGCTTTCTTT,CASRDTEAFF
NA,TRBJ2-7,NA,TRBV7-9,TGTGCCAGCAGCTCTCCGGGACACCAAATTTACGAGCAGTACTTC,CASSSPGHQIYEQYF
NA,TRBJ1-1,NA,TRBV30,TGTGCCGGTCTAGGGGGATTGTTCTCTGAAGCTTTCTTT,CAGLGGLFSEAFF
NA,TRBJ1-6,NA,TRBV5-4,TGTGCCAGCAGCCTTGCGAACAGACGAAATTCACCCCTCCACTTT,CASSLANRRNSPLHF
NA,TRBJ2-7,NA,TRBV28,TGTGCCAGCAGTCTGGGGCAACACGGGGTCGAGCAGTACTTC,CASSLGQHGVEQYF
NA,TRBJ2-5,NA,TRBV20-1,TGCAGTGCTAGGGGGGGAGAGACCCAGTACTTC,CSARGGETQYF
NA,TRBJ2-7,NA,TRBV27,TGTGCCAGCAGTCGCCTCGGGGGCAGAGGGAGCTACGAGCAGTACTTC,CASSRLGGRGSYEQYF
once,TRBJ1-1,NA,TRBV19,TGTGCTAGTAGTATAGAGGGGCGCAGGGGAGAAGGGGCTTTCTTT,CASSIEGRRGEGAFF
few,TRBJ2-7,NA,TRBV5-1,TGCGCCAGCAGCTTGGCCGGTGAGGGGTACGAGCAGTACTTC,CASSLAGEGYEQYF
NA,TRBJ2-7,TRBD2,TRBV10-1,TGCGCCAGCAGAAAAGGACTAGCGTACGAGCAGTACTTC,CASRKGLAYEQYF
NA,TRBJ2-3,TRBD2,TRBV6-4,TGTGCCAGCAGTGCTAGCGGCCCGGGCACAGATACGCAGTATTTT,CASSASGPGTDTQYF
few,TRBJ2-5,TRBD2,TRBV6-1,TGTGCCAGCAGTGAATCGCAGCGGGGTAGTGAGACCCAGTACTTC,CASSESQRGSETQYF
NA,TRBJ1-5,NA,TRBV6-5,TGTGCCAGCAGTTTCAGCAGCAATCAGCCCCAGCATTTT,CASSFSSNQPQHF
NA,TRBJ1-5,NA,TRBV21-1,TGTGCCATCGATGGGGGATCGGATCAGCCCCAGCATTTT,CAIDGGSDQPQHF
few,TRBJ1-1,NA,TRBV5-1,TGCGCCAGCAGCTTGATATCCACGAACACTGAAGCTTTCTTT,CASSLISTNTEAFF
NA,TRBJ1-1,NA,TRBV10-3,TGTGCCATCAGTGAAACAGGGCCCTTCATGAACACTGAAGCTTTCTTT,CAISETGPFMNTEAFF
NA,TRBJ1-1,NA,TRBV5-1,TGCGCCAGCAGCTTGTCCCACTGGACCCTTCCCGTTGTAATGAACACTGAAGCTTTCTTT,CASSLSHWTLPVVMNTEAFF
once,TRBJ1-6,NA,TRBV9,TGTGCCAGCAGCGTAACGGGCGAGGGTTTTAATTCACCCCTCCACTTT,CASSVTGEGFNSPLHF